This T cell receptor beta chain is from a study of blood T cell repertoires in COVID-19. Study in general: COVID-19 samples collected from the United States, Italy and Spain covered acute and convalescent phases. PBMCs, B-cell-depleted T cells, or T cells provided the cDNA or gDNA that made up the material.

In the source study's methods: Amplification with reference gene primers provided the estimates of nucleated cell counts. Here immunoSEQ multiplex PCR was the method, and the copy in TCRdb shows in-frame clones only, minus some. The DNA gave D and trimming, while V, J and clone size come from that table. In the table there are approximately 150,000 clones, 70% to 90% of which are singletons. This CDR3 has 13 amino acids. Trimming took off 5 bases at V and 6 bases at J, with 8 bases between the two ends. CDR1 LNHDA and CDR2 SQIVND come from the germline V gene (reference sequence). Recovered Cohort 3 donors showed two negative PCRs, clearance, or symptom resolution.

The clonotype originates from a man between 35 and 55 years old who had recovered from COVID-19. The V and J genes are TRBV19 and TRBJ1-6; possible D gene TRBD1, 5 bases. What was sequenced was PBMCs or T cells enriched from blood (not recorded which). CDR3: CASSATANSPLHF. CDR3 nucleotide sequence: TGTGCCAGTAGTGCGACAGCTAATTCACCCCTCCACTTT.